These 10 T cell receptor beta chains were all obtained from the same sample, sequenced in a study of T cell repertoires in cytomegalovirus infection (dated by TCRdb to between 2018 and 2020). The sample was run on an Illumina HiSeq 1500. Clones were called with MiXCR by TCRdb after fastp trimmed the public reads at Q25, and only in-frame beta chains were retained. Identical CDR3 protein sequences are pooled into one entry, listed with their most common genes and DNA. Recorded for this sample are 500,000 or so distinct CDR3 sequences; approximately 17% of them occurred a single time. Roughly a quarter of the sample goes to the ten largest clones. Material: CD8+ T cells from PBMCs. These receptors all come from a human donor in good health (CMV status not recorded). Some clones in this sample may be carry-over from other donors' samples.

V gene TRBV4-2 combines with J gene TRBJ2-5; D gene uncertain. Trimming took 6 bases from V and 0 from J, leaving 11 bases between them. The germline CDR1 and CDR2 sequences are LGHNA and YNFKEQ. The CDR3 runs 14 residues. DNA of the CDR3: TGTGCCAGCAGTAGGGCCTCATACCAAGAGACCCAGTACTTC. Translated, it gives CASSRASYQETQYF.

This clonotype appeared many times. The chain couples TRBV7-3 to TRBJ2-7, with 8 bases that match TRBD2. Unmatched junction bases numbered 6, after V lost 2 bases and J lost 3 bases. The CDR3 loop spans 15 amino acids. CDR1 is SGHTA, CDR2 FQGTGA, per germline. CDR3 DNA sequence: TGTGCCAGCAGCTTATACCTCGGGACTAGCTACGAGCAGTACTTC. It is translated as CASSLYLGTSYEQYF.

Comments on this clonotype: The CDR3 does not end in the conserved phenylalanine or tryptophan, so this is likely a read error. This chain connects TRBV12-5 to TRBJ2-7; D is unclear. With 5 bases removed from V and 5 bases from J, the gap between germline ends came to 16 bases. Germline loops: CDR1 LGHNT, CDR2 FRNRAP. This CDR3 comprises 14 residues. The CDR3 region is CASGPNYLAHEQYL. The CDR3 coding sequence is TGTGCTAGTGGTCCGAATTATCTTGCACACGAGCAGTACTTA.

The chain combines TRBV4-1 with TRBJ2-3; possibly TRBD2 for D (6 bases). Germline V gene data show CDR1 as MGHRA and CDR2 as YSYEKL. The CDR3 spans 15 residues. V shed 1 base and J shed 7 bases, with 15 bases lying between them. The CDR3 DNA follows: TGCGCCAGCAGCCAAGCCCCCGGAGGGCGGTATACGCAGTATTTT. Translation: CASSQAPGGRYTQYF.

This clonotype was recorded many times. The chain couples TRBV5-5 to TRBJ1-2; D is unresolved. The CDR3 contains 13 residues. The germline CDR1 and CDR2 sequences are SGHKS and YYEKEE (reference sequence). V gave up 4 bases and J gave up 7 bases, with 14 bases separating them. The CDR3 coding sequence is TGTGCCAGCAGCGGTCCAGGAGATCGTGGCTACACCTTC. This sequence encodes CASSGPGDRGYTF.

This clonotype was recorded a few times. As DNA, the CDR3 is TGTGCCAGCAGTTCCGACAGGGGGATTCAGCCCCAGCATTTT. It specifies CASSSDRGIQPQHF. The V call is TRBV12-3 or TRBV12-4, the J call TRBJ1-5; TRBD1 aligns across 9 bases. This CDR3 spans 14 amino acids. Germline trimming cut 4 bases from V and 6 bases from J; bases unmatched to any gene: 4.

About this clonotype itself: This may arise from a read error, as a much more abundant clone is one base away. The chain combines TRBV7-6 with TRBJ1-4, with D uncertain. The CDR3 sequence is 12 residues long. The germline CDR1 and CDR2 sequences are SGHVS and FNYEAQ. The CDR3 bases are TGTGCCAGCAGCTCGGACGGAGAAAAAATGTTTTTT. Translating gives CASSSDGEKMFF.

This clonotype was seen more than once but under ten times. This chain links TRBV28 with TRBJ2-7; the match to TRBD2 covers 14 bases. The trim removed 4 bases at V and 6 bases at J, leaving 8 bases unmatched. This CDR3 region has 16 residues. Germline lookup yields CDR1 MDHEN and CDR2 SYDVKM. CDR3 loop: CASSSGTSGRQGEQYF. The CDR3 DNA reads TGTGCCAGCAGTTCGGGGACTAGCGGGAGACAAGGCGAGCAGTACTTC.

This clonotype was picked up a small number of times. The V call is TRBV5-1, the J call TRBJ1-1, with TRBD1 identical over 7 bases. Trimming cost V 7 bases and J 1 base; bases outside gene matches: 13. The CDR3 runs to 16 residues. CDR1 is SGHRS, CDR2 YFSETQ, per germline. The CDR3 DNA is TGCGCCAGCGGTAAGCGCTTACAGGGGAGGAACACTGAAGCTTTCTTT. Amino acids: CASGKRLQGRNTEAFF.

This clonotype was picked up a small number of times. This rearrangement joins TRBV9 to TRBJ2-3; D call uncertain. Germline V gene sequence: CDR1 SGDLS, CDR2 YYNGEE. The CDR3 consists of 14 residues. V lost 1 base and J 1 base, leaving 7 bases between the germline ends. The CDR3 DNA reads TGTGCCAGCAGCGTACAACTTCGCACAGATACGCAGTATTTT. Protein product: CASSVQLRTDTQYF.